This TCR beta chain was recovered during a study of T cells in women clearing cervical HPV infection. Study at large: Cases' blood sampling followed lesion detection by median about 150 days (90 to 200).

To note about this clone: Its antigen is unidentified. The missing CDR3 end, 3 residues past where the read stops, is filled in from the germline J gene. Other nucleotide sequences from this sample produce the same CDR3.

Here immunoSEQ multiplex PCR was the method, and the copy in TCRdb shows in-frame clones only, minus some. The sample data list roughly 20,000 clones. Whole-study results and caveats: CIN3+ cases had significantly higher TCR richness than controls; evenness did not differ. Timing of associations relative to infection is unclear; T-cell subsets were not isolated.

Cervical HPV DNA detected by MY09/MY11 PCR, typed by dot-blot. There are 16 residues in the CDR3. Trimming left V 1 base short and J 0 bases short, with 10 bases between. Germline V lookup: CDR1 SGHVS, CDR2 FQNEAQ. The sequence came from a woman between 18 and 75 years old with a cervical HPV16 infection that either progressed to CIN3+ or cleared (not recorded which). Sequenced: blood buffy coat. The V gene is TRBV7-8, the J gene TRBJ1-3, with D unclear. The covered CDR3 bases are TGTGCCAGCAGCTTAGGGGCCAGGATCTCTGGAAACACC. This sequence encodes CASSLGARISGNT. In full, the CDR3 is CASSLGARISGNTIYF.